This T cell receptor beta chain was observed in a study of T cells in narcolepsy. On the study more broadly: Donors had narcolepsy type 1 or type 2, or were healthy controls.

This table comes from immunoSEQ multiplex PCR, and its TCRdb copy is limited to in-frame clones, with some not included. The sample carries 25,000 to 35,000 clones, 79% recorded once. Findings and caveats of the study: Autoreactive clone sequences were missing from some blood memory CD4+ repertoires. Comparing one patient's CSF and blood CD4+ clonotypes highlighted HCRT- and TRIB2-specific autoreactive clonotypes. Autoreactive clonotypes reportedly recurred in blood of same and different patients, not controls.

Notes on this clone: Its specificity is unknown.

Sequenced material: memory (CD45RA-) CD4+ T cells from blood. The sequence was collected from a human donor in good health.

The CDR3 loop is CASRSGDRGRRTQYF. DNA for the CDR3: TGTGCCAGCAGATCGGGGGACCGTGGGAGGCGTACGCAGTATTTT. This chain links TRBV27 with TRBJ2-3, with a weak D call TRBD2 (6 bases). Trimming cost V 6 bases and J 8 bases, with 21 bases left between them. CDR3 length: 15 amino acids. CDR1 and CDR2 (germline): MNHEY, SMNVEV (reference sequence).